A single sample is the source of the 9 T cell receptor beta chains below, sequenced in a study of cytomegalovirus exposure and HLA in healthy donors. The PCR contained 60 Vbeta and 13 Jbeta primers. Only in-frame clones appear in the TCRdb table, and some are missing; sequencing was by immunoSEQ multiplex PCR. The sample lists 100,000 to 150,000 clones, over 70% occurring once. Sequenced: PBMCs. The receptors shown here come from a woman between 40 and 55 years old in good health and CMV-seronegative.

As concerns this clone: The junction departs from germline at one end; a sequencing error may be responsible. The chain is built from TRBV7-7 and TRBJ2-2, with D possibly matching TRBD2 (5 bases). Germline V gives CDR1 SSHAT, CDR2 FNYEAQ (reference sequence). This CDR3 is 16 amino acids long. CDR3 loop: CASSPRAAANTGELFF. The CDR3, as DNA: TGTGCTAGCAGCCCCAGAGCAGCGGCGAACACCGGGGAGCTGTTTTTT.

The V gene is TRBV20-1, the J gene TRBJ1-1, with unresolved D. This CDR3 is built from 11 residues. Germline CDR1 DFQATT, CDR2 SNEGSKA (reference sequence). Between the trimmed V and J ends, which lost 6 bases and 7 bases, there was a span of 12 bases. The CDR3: CSAPLNGEAFF. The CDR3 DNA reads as TGCAGTGCCCCCTTAAACGGTGAAGCTTTCTTT.

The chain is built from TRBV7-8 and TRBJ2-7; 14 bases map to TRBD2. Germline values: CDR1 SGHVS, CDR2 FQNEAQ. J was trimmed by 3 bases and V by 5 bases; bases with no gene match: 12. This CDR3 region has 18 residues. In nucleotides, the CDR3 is TGTGCCAGCAGCCCTCGGACTAGCGGGGGGTCGACCAGCTACGAGCAGTACTTC. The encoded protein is CASSPRTSGGSTSYEQYF.

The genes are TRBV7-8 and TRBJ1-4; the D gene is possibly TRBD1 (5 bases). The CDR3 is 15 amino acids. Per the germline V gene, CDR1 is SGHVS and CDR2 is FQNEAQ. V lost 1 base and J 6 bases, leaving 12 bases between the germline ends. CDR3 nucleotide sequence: TGTGCCAGCAGCTTAGTTCAGGGTCTGGATGAAAAACTGTTTTTT. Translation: CASSLVQGLDEKLFF.

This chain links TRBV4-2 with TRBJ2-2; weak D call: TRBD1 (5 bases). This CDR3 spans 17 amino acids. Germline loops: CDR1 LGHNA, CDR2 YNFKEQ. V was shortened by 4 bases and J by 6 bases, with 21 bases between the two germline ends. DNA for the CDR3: TGTGCCAGCAGCCCCCGAGCGACTGGGGCTTGGGCCGGGGAGCTGTTTTTT. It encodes CASSPRATGAWAGELFF.

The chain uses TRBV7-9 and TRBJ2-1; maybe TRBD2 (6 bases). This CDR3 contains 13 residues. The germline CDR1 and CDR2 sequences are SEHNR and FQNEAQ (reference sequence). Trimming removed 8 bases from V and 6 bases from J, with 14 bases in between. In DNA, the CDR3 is TGTGCCAGCGTGAGGGGAGGAGGCAATGAGCAGTTCTTC. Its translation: CASVRGGGNEQFF. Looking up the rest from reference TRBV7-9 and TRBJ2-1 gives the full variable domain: DTGVSQNPRHKITKRGQNVTFRCDPISEHNRLYWYRQTLGQGPEFLTYFQNEAQLEKSRLLSDRFSAERPKGSFSTLEIQRTEQGDSAMYLCASVRGGGNEQFFGPGTRLTVL.

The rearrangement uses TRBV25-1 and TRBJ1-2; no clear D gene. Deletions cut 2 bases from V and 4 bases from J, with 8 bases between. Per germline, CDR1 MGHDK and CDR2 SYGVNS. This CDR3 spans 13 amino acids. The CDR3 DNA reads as TGTGCCAGCAGTGAACACAGCTCCTATGGCTACACCTTC. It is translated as CASSEHSSYGYTF.

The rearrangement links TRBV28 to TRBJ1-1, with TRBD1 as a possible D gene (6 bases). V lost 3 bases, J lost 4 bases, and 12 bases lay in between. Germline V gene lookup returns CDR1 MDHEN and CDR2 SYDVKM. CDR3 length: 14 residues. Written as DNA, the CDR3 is TGTGCCAGCAGTTTCCGCAGGGGTGGCACTGAAGCTTTCTTT. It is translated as CASSFRRGGTEAFF.

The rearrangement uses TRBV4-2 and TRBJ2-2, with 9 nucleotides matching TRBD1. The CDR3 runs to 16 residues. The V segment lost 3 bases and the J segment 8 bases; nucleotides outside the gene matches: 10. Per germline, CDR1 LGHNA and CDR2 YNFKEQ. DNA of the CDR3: TGTGCCAGCAGCCACCATGACAGGGGGAGGAAGGGGGAGCTGTTTTTT. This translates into CASSHHDRGRKGELFF.